Following are 29 T cell receptor beta chains from one sample sequenced in a study of blood T cell repertoires in COVID-19 (dated by TCRdb to about 2020). Receptor amplification or capture employed the immunoSEQ multiplex PCR assay. TCRdb mirrors the immuneACCESS table, restricted to in-frame sequences. Some clones are absent from its copies; in checked studies, under half trace to an unresolved V gene, and the reason for the others is unknown. The sample has around 68,000 clones on record, roughly three quarters of them singletons. The top ten clonotypes cover roughly a tenth of the sample. The specimen was peripheral blood. Receptors originate from a woman between 50 and 59 years old with acute or convalescent COVID-19.

The chain links TRBV14 to TRBJ1-1; 7 bases are shared with TRBD1. Germline V gene sequence: CDR1 SGHDN, CDR2 FVKESK. The CDR3 is made up of 15 amino acids. The V and J ends lost 4 bases and 3 bases, in that order; junction bases with no gene match: 8. In nucleotides, the CDR3 is TGTGCCAGCAGCCCACAAGACAGGGTTGACACTGAAGCTTTCTTT. Its translation is CASSPQDRVDTEAFF.

This chain connects TRBV3-1 (or the pseudogene TRBV3-2) to TRBJ1-3; a possible D gene is TRBD1 (5 bases). Germline CDR1 LGHDT, CDR2 YNNKEL (reference sequence). CDR3 length: 14 amino acids. V was trimmed by 2 bases and J by 4 bases, leaving 9 bases between them. The CDR3 DNA reads TGTGCCAGCAGCCAACCAGGGTACGGAAACACCATATATTTT. Protein product: CASSQPGYGNTIYF.

The chain couples TRBV30 to TRBJ2-7; 11 bases are shared with TRBD1. Germline CDR1 GTSNPN, CDR2 SVGIG (reference sequence). This CDR3 region has 14 residues. The V gene end was trimmed by 1 base and the J gene end by 12 bases; junction bases not matched to a gene: 11. The CDR3 DNA sequence: TGTGCCTGGAGTGAAGGGGGGACAGGGGGGATGGCGTACTTC. It translates to CAWSEGGTGGMAYF.

The gene calls are TRBV4-1 and TRBJ2-7; TRBD1 agrees at 10 bases. Germline-derived CDR1 and CDR2 are MGHRA and YSYEKL. J was trimmed by 2 bases and V by 6 bases; bases with no gene match: 10. This CDR3 spans 16 amino acids. This CDR3 is CASSFRPGQGTYEQYF. As DNA, the CDR3 is TGCGCCAGCAGTTTCCGACCGGGACAGGGGACCTACGAGCAGTACTTC.

V usage is TRBV7-9 and J usage is TRBJ2-2, with D maybe TRBD2 (5 bases). The CDR3 sequence is 14 residues long. Germline V gene data show CDR1 as SEHNR and CDR2 as FQNEAQ (reference sequence). The V and J ends lost 6 bases and 8 bases respectively, with 16 bases between them. The CDR3 DNA follows: TGTGCCAGCAGTCCTTGGGAGCGTCCGGGGGAGCTGTTTTTT. Protein sequence: CASSPWERPGELFF.

The genes are TRBV7-3 and TRBJ2-1; TRBD2 agrees at 8 bases. Germline V lookup: CDR1 SGHTA, CDR2 FQGTGA. The CDR3 runs to 14 residues. The J segment lost 7 bases and the V segment lost 8 bases, leaving 10 bases of the junction unmatched. The DNA of the CDR3 is TGTGCCAGCGGACCGGGGGGGCAATTGAATGAGCAGTTCTTC. It specifies CASGPGGQLNEQFF.

The rearrangement links TRBV28 to TRBJ1-1, with D unclear. Trimming pared 8 bases from V and 1 base from J, leaving 8 bases between. The CDR3 has 12 residues. In germline, CDR1 is MDHEN, CDR2 SYDVKM. The chain's CDR3 is CASFRRNTEAFF. The CDR3 DNA reads TGTGCCAGCTTTAGGAGGAACACTGAAGCTTTCTTT. The full variable domain, in which reference TRBV28 and TRBJ1-1 provide the parts outside the CDR3, is DVKVTQSSRYLVKRTGEKVFLECVQDMDHENMFWYRQDPGLGLRLIYFSYDVKMKEKGDIPEGYSVSREKKERFSLILESASTNQTSMYLCASFRRNTEAFFGQGTRLTVV.

The gene calls are TRBV7-9 and TRBJ1-4, with D maybe TRBD1 (6 bases). Between the trimmed V and J ends, which lost 3 bases and 10 bases, there was a span of 18 bases. Germline CDR1 is SEHNR and CDR2 is FQNEAQ (reference sequence). CDR3 length: 15 amino acids. CDR3 protein: CASSFYGDTRGKLFF. The CDR3 nucleotides are TGTGCCAGCAGCTTTTATGGGGACACACGTGGAAAACTGTTTTTT.

Of note for this clone: The same CDR3 can be traced to other DNA sequences in this sample. This chain uses TRBV6-5 with TRBJ2-7; D possibly corresponds to TRBD1 (7 bases). The V gene lost 2 bases and the J gene lost 0 bases, with 14 bases spanning the gap. Per germline, CDR1 MNHEY and CDR2 SVGAGI. This CDR3 is 16 amino acids long. The CDR3 nucleotides read TGTGCCAGCAGTTACCTGACAGGGAGGAGCTCCTACGAGCAGTACTTC. Protein: CASSYLTGRSSYEQYF.

The DNA of the CDR3 is TGTGCCAGCAGTAACACAGGGGGAAGCGAGCAGTACTTC. Translation: CASSNTGGSEQYF. V and J are TRBV6-5 and TRBJ2-7, with TRBD1 identical over 8 bases. This CDR3 has 13 residues. Trimming cost V 5 bases and J 6 bases; bases outside gene matches: 6. CDR1 is MNHEY and CDR2 is SVGAGI in the germline V gene.

V is TRBV7-9 and J is TRBJ1-2, with D possibly being TRBD1 (6 bases). CDR1 and CDR2 from the germline V gene are SEHNR and FQNEAQ (reference sequence). CDR3 length: 17 amino acids. Trimming cost V 2 bases and J 1 base, with 17 bases left between them. This CDR3 is CASSLPGAQRINYGYTF. The CDR3 region has the DNA TGTGCCAGCAGCTTACCAGGGGCCCAACGAATTAACTATGGCTACACCTTC.

The chain joins TRBV4-1 to TRBJ2-5, with D perhaps matching TRBD1 (6 bases). Germline CDR1 and CDR2: MGHRA and YSYEKL. V was pared by 3 bases and J by 5 bases, with 22 bases between. The CDR3 extends over 17 amino acids. CDR3 loop: CASSHFTGTPVMETQYF. In nucleotides, the CDR3 is TGCGCCAGCAGCCATTTTACAGGGACCCCAGTCATGGAGACCCAGTACTTC.

The J gene is TRBJ2-7, the V gene TRBV27; maybe TRBD1 (5 bases). Looked up from germline, CDR1 is MNHEY and CDR2 is SMNVEV (reference sequence). The CDR3 sequence is 12 residues long. Trimming cost V 4 bases and J 6 bases, with 10 bases left between them. CDR3 bases: TGTGCCAGCAGTTGGGGTACAGGCGAGCAGTACTTC. Its translation: CASSWGTGEQYF.

The J gene is TRBJ1-4, the V gene TRBV3-1 (or the pseudogene TRBV3-2), with D perhaps matching TRBD1 (6 bases). Deletions cut 3 bases from V and 4 bases from J, with 12 bases between. Germline V gene sequence: CDR1 LGHDT, CDR2 YNNKEL (reference sequence). The CDR3 has 15 amino acids. This CDR3 reads CASSHSGQHNEKLFF. The CDR3 nucleotides are TGTGCCAGCAGCCATTCAGGACAGCATAATGAAAAACTGTTTTTT.

This sequence joins TRBV6-5 and TRBJ1-2, with unresolved D. With 2 bases removed from V and 4 bases from J, the gap between germline ends came to 14 bases. In germline, CDR1 is MNHEY, CDR2 SVGAGI. This CDR3 spans 15 amino acids. CDR3 residues: CASSYGSGLGYGYTF. In DNA, the CDR3 is TGTGCCAGCAGTTACGGTTCGGGTCTTGGCTATGGCTACACCTTC.

V usage is TRBV6-2 or TRBV6-3 and J usage is TRBJ1-1, with no clear D. CDR1 and CDR2 from the germline V gene are MNHEY and SVGEGT. This CDR3 has 13 residues. Trimming left V 6 bases short and J 6 bases short, with 14 bases between. CDR3 coding DNA: TGTGCCAGCAGCGACCTCCCAGGTTCTGAAGCTTTCTTT. Its protein is CASSDLPGSEAFF.

This sequence joins TRBV20-1 and TRBJ1-1; 9 bases map to TRBD1. Trimming removed 3 bases from V and 6 bases from J; junction bases left unmatched: 8. The CDR3 is made up of 14 amino acids. Germline-derived CDR1 and CDR2 are DFQATT and SNEGSKA (reference sequence). The CDR3 spells CSASKGTGRSEAFF. Written as DNA, the CDR3 is TGCAGTGCTAGTAAGGGGACAGGGCGGTCTGAAGCTTTCTTT.

The genes are TRBV5-4 and TRBJ2-7; 13 positions agree with TRBD2. The germline CDR1 and CDR2 sequences are SGHNT and YYREEE (reference sequence). This CDR3 comprises 16 residues. V was clipped by 0 bases and J by 4 bases; unmatched bases: 4. CDR3 DNA sequence: TGTGCCAGCAGCTTGGGGACTAGCGGGAGTACGTACGAGCAGTACTTC. Translated, it gives CASSLGTSGSTYEQYF. Using reference TRBV5-4 and TRBJ2-7 for the parts outside the CDR3, the full variable domain is ETGVTQSPTHLIKTRGQQVTLRCSSQSGHNTVSWYQQALGQGPQFIFQYYREEENGRGNFPPRFSGLQFPNYSSELNVNALELDDSALYLCASSLGTSGSTYEQYFGPGTRLTVT.

The chain combines TRBV7-7 with TRBJ2-5, with D maybe TRBD2 (5 bases). The germline V gene encodes CDR1 SSHAT and CDR2 FNYEAQ (reference sequence). Trimming shortened V by 3 bases and J by 7 bases, and 15 bases separated the two germline ends. The CDR3 is 14 residues long. The DNA for the CDR3 is TGTGCCAGCAGCTTGGTGACGGGATTGGGGACCCAGTACTTC. It encodes CASSLVTGLGTQYF.

This sequence joins TRBV20-1 and TRBJ1-5; 9 bases are shared with TRBD1. Germline V gives CDR1 DFQATT, CDR2 SNEGSKA (reference sequence). This CDR3 contains 14 residues. Trimming cost V 3 bases and J 7 bases; bases outside gene matches: 7. The CDR3 protein is CSASLGQGGQPQHF. CDR3 nucleotide sequence: TGCAGTGCTAGTTTGGGACAGGGCGGGCAGCCCCAGCATTTT.

The chain links TRBV6-5 to TRBJ2-5, with 10 bases identical to TRBD2. The V gene's germline CDR1 is MNHEY and CDR2 SVGAGI. Trimming at V came to 0 bases and at J to 1 base, leaving 2 bases not matched to a gene. The CDR3 covers 16 residues. The CDR3 reads CASSYSTSGAQETQYF. The CDR3 coding sequence is TGTGCCAGCAGTTACTCTACTAGCGGGGCCCAAGAGACCCAGTACTTC.

This clone was observed a single time. V usage is TRBV7-8 and J usage is TRBJ2-1; 7 bases map to TRBD2. The CDR3 runs 16 residues. The germline gives CDR1 SGHVS, CDR2 FQNEAQ. The V segment lost 1 base and the J segment 6 bases; nucleotides outside the gene matches: 9. The CDR3 DNA is TGTGCCAGCAGCTTAGAGGCGGGAGTGGGTACCAATGAGCAGTTCTTC. Translating it yields CASSLEAGVGTNEQFF.

This chain links TRBV3-1 (or the pseudogene TRBV3-2) with TRBJ1-4; D gene ambiguous. V lost 2 bases to trimming and J lost 7 bases, with 14 bases between them. Looked up from germline, CDR1 is LGHDT and CDR2 is YNNKEL (reference sequence). This CDR3 region has 15 residues. The DNA of the CDR3 is TGTGCCAGCAGCCAATGGCGAGGAGTAAGTGAAAAACTGTTTTTT. It is translated as CASSQWRGVSEKLFF.

J is TRBJ2-1 and V is TRBV7-2; the D is unclear. This CDR3 is 12 amino acids long. Trimming cost V 5 bases and J 1 base, with 3 bases left between them. Germline V CDR1 and CDR2: SGHTA, FQGNSA. The CDR3 region is CASSQSYNEQFF. Written as DNA, the CDR3 is TGTGCCAGCAGCCAGTCCTACAATGAGCAGTTCTTC.

V usage is TRBV7-2 and J usage is TRBJ1-5; perhaps TRBD1 as D (5 bases). Germline CDR1 reads SGHTA; CDR2 reads FQGNSA. This CDR3 spans 13 amino acids. The germline V and J ends were trimmed by 5 bases and 13 bases, with 18 bases remaining between them. As DNA, the CDR3 is TGTGCCAGCAGCCTAGAGATCCAGGGAGGTCAGCATTTT. Protein: CASSLEIQGGQHF. The full variable domain, its missing parts supplied by reference TRBV7-2 and TRBJ1-5, is GAGVSQSPSNKVTEKGKDVELRCDPISGHTALYWYRQSLGQGLEFLIYFQGNSAPDKSGLPSDRFSAERTGGSVSTLTIQRTQQEDSAVYLCASSLEIQGGQHFGDGTRLSIL.

The chain combines TRBV29-1 with TRBJ2-5; a possible D gene is TRBD2 (6 bases). CDR1 and CDR2 (germline): SQVTM, ANQGSEA. The V end lost 3 bases, the J end lost 1 base, and 21 bases lay between the germline ends. The CDR3 is made up of 17 amino acids. The CDR3 reads CSVEREGWGDSQETQYF. The CDR3 nucleotides read TGCAGCGTTGAGAGGGAAGGGTGGGGGGACTCCCAAGAGACCCAGTACTTC.

This chain uses TRBV4-2 with TRBJ2-3, with 9 bases lining up with TRBD2. This CDR3 comprises 14 residues. The V segment lost 2 bases and the J segment 5 bases; nucleotides outside the gene matches: 2. CDR1 and CDR2 (germline): LGHNA, YNFKEQ. The CDR3 bases are TGTGCCAGCAGCCAACTAGCGGGGCAAGATACGCAGTATTTT. Its translation is CASSQLAGQDTQYF.

This clone occurred a few times. The rearrangement links TRBV7-2 to TRBJ2-1; 7 bases agree with TRBD2. V lost 4 bases to trimming and J lost 7 bases; unmatched junction nucleotides: 4. CDR1 and CDR2 from the germline V gene are SGHTA and FQGNSA. CDR3 length equals 13 residues. The CDR3 nucleotides are TGTGCCAGCAGCTCGGAGCGGGAAAATGAGCAGTTCTTC. Amino acid sequence: CASSSERENEQFF.

V and J are TRBV10-3 and TRBJ1-6; D remains unclear. CDR3 size: 14 residues. CDR1 is ENHRY and CDR2 is SYGVKD in the germline V gene. Trimming took off 2 bases at V and 8 bases at J, with 10 bases between the two ends. CDR3 in DNA: TGTGCCATCAGTGAGGTGGAGGTATATTCACCCCTCCACTTT. This translates into CAISEVEVYSPLHF.